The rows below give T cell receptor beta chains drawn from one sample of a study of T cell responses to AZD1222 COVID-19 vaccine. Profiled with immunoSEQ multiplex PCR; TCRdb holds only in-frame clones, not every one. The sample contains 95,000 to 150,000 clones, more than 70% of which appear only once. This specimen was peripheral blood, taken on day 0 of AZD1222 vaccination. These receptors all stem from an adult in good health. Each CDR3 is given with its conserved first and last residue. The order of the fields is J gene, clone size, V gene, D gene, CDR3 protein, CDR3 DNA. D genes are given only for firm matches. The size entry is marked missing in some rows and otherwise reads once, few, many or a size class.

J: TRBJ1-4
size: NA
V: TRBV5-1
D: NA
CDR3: CASSPIGGSEKLFF
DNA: TGCGCCAGCAGCCCCATCGGCGGGAGCGAAAAACTGTTTTTT

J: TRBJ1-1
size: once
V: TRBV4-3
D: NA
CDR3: CASSQGGNLNTEAFF
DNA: TGCGCCAGCAGCCAAGGGGGCAACCTTAACACTGAAGCTTTCTTT

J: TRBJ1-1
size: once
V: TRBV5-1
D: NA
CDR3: CASSNRRGPDEAFF
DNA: TGCGCCAGCAGCAACCGGCGCGGACCGGATGAAGCTTTCTTT

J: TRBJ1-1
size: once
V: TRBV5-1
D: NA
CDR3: CASSPGGGEGSTEAFF
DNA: TGCGCCAGCAGCCCTGGAGGGGGAGAGGGGTCCACTGAAGCTTTCTTT

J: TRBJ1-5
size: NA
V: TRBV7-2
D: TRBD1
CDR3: CASSSYRGPNQPQHF
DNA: TGTGCCAGCAGCTCCTACAGGGGGCCCAATCAGCCCCAGCATTTT

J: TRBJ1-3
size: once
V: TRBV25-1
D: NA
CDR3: CASSGQGFSGNTIYF
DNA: TGTGCCAGCAGTGGTCAGGGGTTCTCTGGAAACACCATATATTTT

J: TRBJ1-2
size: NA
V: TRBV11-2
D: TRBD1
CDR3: CASSRQGAYGYTF
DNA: TGTGCCAGCAGCAGGCAGGGGGCGTATGGCTACACCTTC

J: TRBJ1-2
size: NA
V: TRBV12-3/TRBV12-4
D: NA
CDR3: CASNLGQSGYTF
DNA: TGTGCCAGCAACCTTGGACAGAGCGGCTACACCTTC

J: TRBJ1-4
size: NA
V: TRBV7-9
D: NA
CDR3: CASSLEGPRGEKLFF
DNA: TGTGCCAGCAGCTTAGAGGGACCTCGAGGGGAAAAACTGTTTTTT

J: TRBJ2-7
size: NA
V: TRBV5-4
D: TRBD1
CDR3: CASSLSADRGPYEQYF
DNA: TGTGCCAGCAGCTTGTCTGCGGACAGGGGGCCCTACGAGCAGTACTTC

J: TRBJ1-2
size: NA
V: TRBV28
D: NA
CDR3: CASSLAGQFYGYTF
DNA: TGTGCCAGCAGTCTAGCCGGACAGTTCTATGGCTACACCTTC

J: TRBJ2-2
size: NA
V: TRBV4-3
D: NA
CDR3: CASSQDWRSITGELFF
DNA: TGCGCCAGCAGCCAAGACTGGCGCAGTATAACCGGGGAGCTGTTTTTT

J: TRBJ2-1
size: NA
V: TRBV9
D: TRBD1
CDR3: CASSSSGTVNNEQFF
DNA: TGTGCCAGCAGCTCTTCCGGGACAGTGAACAATGAGCAGTTCTTC

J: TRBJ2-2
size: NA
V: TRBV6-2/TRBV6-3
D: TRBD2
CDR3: CASSYGLAGARTGELFF
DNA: TGTGCCAGCAGTTATGGGCTAGCGGGGGCCCGCACCGGGGAGCTGTTTTTT

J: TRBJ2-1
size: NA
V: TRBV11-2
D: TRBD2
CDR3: CASSFMGGSYNEQFF
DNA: TGTGCCAGCAGCTTTATGGGGGGGTCCTACAATGAGCAGTTCTTC

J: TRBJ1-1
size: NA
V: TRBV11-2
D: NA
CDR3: CASSFLGKNTEAFF
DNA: TGTGCCAGCAGCTTTCTGGGGAAGAACACTGAAGCTTTCTTT

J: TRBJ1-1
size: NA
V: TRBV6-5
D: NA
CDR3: CASSTPGTEAFF
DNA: TGTGCCAGCAGTACCCCGGGCACTGAAGCTTTCTTT

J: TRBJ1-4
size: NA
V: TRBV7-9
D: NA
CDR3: CASSLREGGEKLFF
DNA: TGTGCCAGCAGCTTACGCGAAGGGGGGGAAAAACTGTTTTTT

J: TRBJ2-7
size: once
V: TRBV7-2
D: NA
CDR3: CASSLALTSYEQYF
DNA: TGTGCCAGCAGCTTAGCACTGACATCCTACGAGCAGTACTTC

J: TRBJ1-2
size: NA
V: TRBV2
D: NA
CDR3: CASSDGWGMYYGYTF
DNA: TGTGCCAGCAGTGATGGTTGGGGAATGTACTATGGCTACACCTTC

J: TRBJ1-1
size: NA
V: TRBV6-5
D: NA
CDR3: CASSYSVGGRGTEAFF
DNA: TGTGCCAGCAGTTACAGTGTTGGGGGGAGAGGCACTGAAGCTTTCTTT

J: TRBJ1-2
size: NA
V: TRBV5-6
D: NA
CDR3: CASSPARNYGYTF
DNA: TGTGCCAGCAGCCCCGCCCGAAACTATGGCTACACCTTC

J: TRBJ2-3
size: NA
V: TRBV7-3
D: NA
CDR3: CASSYAGPATDTQYF
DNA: TGTGCCAGCAGCTACGCAGGGCCTGCCACAGATACGCAGTATTTT

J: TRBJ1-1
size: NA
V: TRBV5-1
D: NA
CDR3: CASSISTGNMNTEAFF
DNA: TGCGCCAGCAGCATCTCGACAGGTAATATGAACACTGAAGCTTTCTTT

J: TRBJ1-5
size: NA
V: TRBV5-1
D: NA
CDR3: CASSPGLGDPNQPQHF
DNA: TGCGCCAGCAGCCCGGGGTTGGGGGATCCAAATCAGCCCCAGCATTTT